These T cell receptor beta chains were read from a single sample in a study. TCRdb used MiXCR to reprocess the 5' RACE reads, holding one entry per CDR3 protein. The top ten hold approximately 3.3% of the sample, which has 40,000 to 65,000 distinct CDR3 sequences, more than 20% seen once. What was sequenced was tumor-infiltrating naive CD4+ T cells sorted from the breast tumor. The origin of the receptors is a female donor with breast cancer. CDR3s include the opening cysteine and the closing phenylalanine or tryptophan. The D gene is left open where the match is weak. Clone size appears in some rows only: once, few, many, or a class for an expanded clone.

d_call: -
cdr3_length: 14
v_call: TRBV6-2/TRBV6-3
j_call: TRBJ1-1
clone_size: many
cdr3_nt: TGTGCCAGCACCTACGGGTCCCGGAACACTGAAGCTTTCTTT
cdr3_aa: CASTYGSRNTEAFF

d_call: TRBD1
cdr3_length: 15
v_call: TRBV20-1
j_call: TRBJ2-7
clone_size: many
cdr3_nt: TGCAGTGCCTTCCGACCGGGACAGGGATCCCTAGGGCAGTACTTC
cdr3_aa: CSAFRPGQGSLGQYF

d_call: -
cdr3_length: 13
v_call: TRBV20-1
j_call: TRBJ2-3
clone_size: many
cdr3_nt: TGCAGTGCGGGCGCGTCTAGCACAGATACGCAGTATTTT
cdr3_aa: CSAGASSTDTQYF

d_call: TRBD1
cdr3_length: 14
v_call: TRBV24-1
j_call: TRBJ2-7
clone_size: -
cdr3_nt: TGTGCCACCGGGGGGACAGGGGGCTCCTACGAGCAGTACTTC
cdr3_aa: CATGGTGGSYEQYF

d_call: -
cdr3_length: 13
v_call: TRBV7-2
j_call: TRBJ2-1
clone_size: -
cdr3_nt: TGTGCCAGCAGGTATACAGGGAACAATGAGCAGTTCTTC
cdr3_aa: CASRYTGNNEQFF

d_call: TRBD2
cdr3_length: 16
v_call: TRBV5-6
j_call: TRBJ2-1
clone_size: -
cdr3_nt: TGTGCCAGCAGCTTCGGCGGGGGGGCCAGTTGGAATGAGCAGTTCTTC
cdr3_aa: CASSFGGGASWNEQFF

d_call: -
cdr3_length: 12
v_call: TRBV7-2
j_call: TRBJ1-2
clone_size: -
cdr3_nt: TGTGCCAGCAGCCGGGACACCTATGGCTACACCTTC
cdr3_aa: CASSRDTYGYTF

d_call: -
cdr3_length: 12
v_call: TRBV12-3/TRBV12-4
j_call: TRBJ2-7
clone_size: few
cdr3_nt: TGTGCCAGCAGTGAGGGGGAGAGCGAGCAGTACTTC
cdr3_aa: CASSEGESEQYF

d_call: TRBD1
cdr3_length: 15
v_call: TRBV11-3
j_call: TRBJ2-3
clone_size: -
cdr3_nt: TGTGCCAGCAGCGAGGGACAGTCCCACACAGATACGCAGTATTTT
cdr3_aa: CASSEGQSHTDTQYF

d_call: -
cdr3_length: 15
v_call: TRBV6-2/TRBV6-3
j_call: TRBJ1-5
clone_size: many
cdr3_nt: TGTGCCAGCACCACACAGGGACGTTTAAATCAGCCCCAGCATTTT
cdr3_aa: CASTTQGRLNQPQHF

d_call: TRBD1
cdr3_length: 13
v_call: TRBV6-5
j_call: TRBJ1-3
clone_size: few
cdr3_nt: TGTGCCAGCAGTACAGGGGTTGGAAACACCATATATTTT
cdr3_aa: CASSTGVGNTIYF

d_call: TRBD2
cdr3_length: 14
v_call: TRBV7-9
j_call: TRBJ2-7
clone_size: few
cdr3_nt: TGTGCCAGCAGCCGACTAGCGGGAGACTACGAGCAGTACTTC
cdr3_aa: CASSRLAGDYEQYF

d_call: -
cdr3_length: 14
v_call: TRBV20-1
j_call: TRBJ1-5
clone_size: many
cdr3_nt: TGCAGTGCTACTAACGCTCAAGGTGGTCAGCCCCAGCATTTT
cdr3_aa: CSATNAQGGQPQHF

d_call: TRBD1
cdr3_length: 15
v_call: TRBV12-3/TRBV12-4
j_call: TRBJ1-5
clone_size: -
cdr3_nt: TGTGCCAGCAGCCGGACAGGGGATAGCAATCAGCCCCAGCATTTT
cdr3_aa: CASSRTGDSNQPQHF

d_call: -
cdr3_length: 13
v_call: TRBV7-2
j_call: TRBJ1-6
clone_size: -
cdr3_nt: TGTGCCAGCAGCTTATCGGCCTCGATACCCCTCCACTTT
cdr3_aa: CASSLSASIPLHF

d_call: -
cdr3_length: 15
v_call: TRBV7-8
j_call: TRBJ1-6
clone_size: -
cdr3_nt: TGTGCCAGCAGCTTATTTGTGGGGGCTGCCTCACCCCTCCACTTT
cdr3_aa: CASSLFVGAASPLHF